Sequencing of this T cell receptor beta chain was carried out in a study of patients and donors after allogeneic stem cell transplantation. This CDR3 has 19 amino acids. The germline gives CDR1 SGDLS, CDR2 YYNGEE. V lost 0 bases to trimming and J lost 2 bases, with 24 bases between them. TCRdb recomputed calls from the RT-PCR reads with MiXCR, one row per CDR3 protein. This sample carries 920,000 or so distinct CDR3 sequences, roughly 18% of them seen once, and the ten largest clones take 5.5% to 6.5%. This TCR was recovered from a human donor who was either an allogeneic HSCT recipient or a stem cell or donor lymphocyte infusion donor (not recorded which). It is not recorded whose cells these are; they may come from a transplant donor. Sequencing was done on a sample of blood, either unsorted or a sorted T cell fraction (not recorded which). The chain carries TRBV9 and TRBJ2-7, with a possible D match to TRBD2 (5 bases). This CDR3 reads CASSVVVGVGLRFTYEQYF. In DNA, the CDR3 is TGTGCCAGCAGCGTAGTCGTAGGTGTAGGACTCCGGTTTACCTACGAGCAGTACTTC.